This T cell receptor beta chain was captured in a study of response to subunit inactivated influenza vaccine. From the RT-PCR reads, TCRdb called clonotypes with MiXCR, one entry per CDR3 protein. The sample yields about 500,000 distinct CDR3 sequences, more than 15% seen once. This clonotype was seen only a few times. CDR1 DFQATT and CDR2 SNEGSKA come from the germline V gene (reference sequence). CDR3 length equals 17 residues. Trimming shortened V by 0 bases and J by 5 bases, and 22 bases separated the two germline ends. The source is a man aged 50 to 69 who received an inactivated influenza vaccine. This rearrangement joins TRBV20-1 to TRBJ2-5; TRBD1 might be the D (6 bases). Here the sequenced sample was CD4+ T cells sorted from PBMCs, taken approximately 25 months after vaccination. For the CDR3, the DNA is TGCAGTGCTAGAGATCCCCTGACAGGCCCCTTAAGGGAGACCCAGTACTTC. Translated, it gives CSARDPLTGPLRETQYF.